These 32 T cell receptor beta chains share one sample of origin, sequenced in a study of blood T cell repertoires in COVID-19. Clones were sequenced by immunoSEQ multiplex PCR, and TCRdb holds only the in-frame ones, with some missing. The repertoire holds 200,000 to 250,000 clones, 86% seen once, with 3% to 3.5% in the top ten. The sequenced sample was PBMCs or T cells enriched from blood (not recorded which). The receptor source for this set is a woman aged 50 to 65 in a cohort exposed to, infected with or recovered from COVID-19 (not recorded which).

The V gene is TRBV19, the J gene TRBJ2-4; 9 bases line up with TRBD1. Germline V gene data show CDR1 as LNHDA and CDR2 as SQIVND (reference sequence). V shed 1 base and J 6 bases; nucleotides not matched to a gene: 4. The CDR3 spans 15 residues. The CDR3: CASSIGDRVINIQYF. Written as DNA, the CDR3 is TGTGCCAGTAGTATAGGGGACAGGGTCATAAACATTCAGTACTTC.

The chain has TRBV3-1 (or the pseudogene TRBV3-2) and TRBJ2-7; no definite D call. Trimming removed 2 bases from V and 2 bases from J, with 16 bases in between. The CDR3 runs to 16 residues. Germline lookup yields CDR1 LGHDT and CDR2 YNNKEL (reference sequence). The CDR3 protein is CASSQMPESQTYEQYF. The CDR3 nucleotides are TGTGCCAGCAGCCAAATGCCCGAAAGCCAAACCTACGAGCAGTACTTC.

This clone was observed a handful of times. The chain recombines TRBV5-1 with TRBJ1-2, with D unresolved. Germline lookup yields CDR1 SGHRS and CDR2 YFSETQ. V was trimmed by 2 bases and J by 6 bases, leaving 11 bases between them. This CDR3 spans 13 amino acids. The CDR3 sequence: CASSFGAGNGYTF. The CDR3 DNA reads TGCGCCAGCAGCTTCGGAGCCGGGAATGGCTACACCTTC.

The CDR3 sequence: CASEQLNTEAFF. The CDR3 bases are TGTGCCAGCGAACAGTTAAACACTGAAGCTTTCTTT. The J gene is TRBJ1-1, the V gene TRBV9; D not resolved. The CDR3 runs to 12 residues. Trimming left V 7 bases short and J 2 bases short, with 9 bases between. CDR1 is SGDLS, CDR2 YYNGEE, per germline.

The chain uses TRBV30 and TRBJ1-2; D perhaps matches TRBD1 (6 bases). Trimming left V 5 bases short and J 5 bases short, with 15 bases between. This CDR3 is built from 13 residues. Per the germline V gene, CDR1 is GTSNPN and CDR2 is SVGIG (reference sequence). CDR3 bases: TGTGCCTGGGGATTAGGGACACCTTATGGCTACACCTTC. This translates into CAWGLGTPYGYTF.

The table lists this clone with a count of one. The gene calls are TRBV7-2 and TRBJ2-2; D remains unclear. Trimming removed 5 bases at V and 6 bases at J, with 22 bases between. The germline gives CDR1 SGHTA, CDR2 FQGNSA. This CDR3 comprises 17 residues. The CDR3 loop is CASSLFQVLSLSGELFF. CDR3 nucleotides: TGTGCCAGCAGCCTCTTTCAGGTTTTGTCTCTGTCCGGGGAGCTGTTTTTT.

CDR3 in DNA: TGCGCCAGCAGTCAATCGTGTAACAGGACTAGAATGAACACTGAAGCTTTCTTT. This sequence encodes CASSQSCNRTRMNTEAFF. J is TRBJ1-1 and V is TRBV23-1, with D tentatively TRBD1 (5 bases). TRBV23-1 is marked as an open reading frame, function uncertain. The CDR3 totals 18 residues. Trimming removed 0 bases at V and 0 bases at J, with 17 bases between.

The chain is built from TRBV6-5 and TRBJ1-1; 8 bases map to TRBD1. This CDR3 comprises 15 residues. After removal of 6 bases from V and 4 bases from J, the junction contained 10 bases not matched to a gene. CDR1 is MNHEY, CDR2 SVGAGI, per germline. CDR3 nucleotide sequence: TGTGCCAGCAGACCTCAGGGGGCGCCGATCACTGAAGCTTTCTTT. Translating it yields CASRPQGAPITEAFF.

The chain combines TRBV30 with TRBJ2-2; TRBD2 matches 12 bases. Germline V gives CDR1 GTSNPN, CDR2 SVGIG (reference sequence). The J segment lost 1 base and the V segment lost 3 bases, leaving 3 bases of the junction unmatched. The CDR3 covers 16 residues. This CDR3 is CAWSSGLAGNTGELFF. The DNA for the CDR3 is TGTGCCTGGAGCTCGGGACTAGCGGGGAACACCGGGGAGCTGTTTTTT.

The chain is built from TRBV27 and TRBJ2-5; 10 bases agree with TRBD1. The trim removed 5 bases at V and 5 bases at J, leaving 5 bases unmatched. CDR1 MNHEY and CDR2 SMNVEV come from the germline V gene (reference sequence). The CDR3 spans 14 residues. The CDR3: CASSPDRGWETQYF. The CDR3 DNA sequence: TGTGCCAGCAGTCCGGACAGGGGGTGGGAGACCCAGTACTTC.

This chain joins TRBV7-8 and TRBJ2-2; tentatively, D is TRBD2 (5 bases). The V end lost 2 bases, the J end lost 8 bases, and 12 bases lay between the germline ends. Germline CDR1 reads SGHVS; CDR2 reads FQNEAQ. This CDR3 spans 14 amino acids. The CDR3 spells CASSLMDSAGELFF. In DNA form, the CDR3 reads TGTGCCAGCAGCTTAATGGACTCGGCGGGGGAGCTGTTTTTT.

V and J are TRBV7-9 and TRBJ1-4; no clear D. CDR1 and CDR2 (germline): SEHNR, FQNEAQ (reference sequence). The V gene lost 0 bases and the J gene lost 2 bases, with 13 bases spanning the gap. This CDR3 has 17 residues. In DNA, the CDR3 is TGTGCCAGCAGCTTAGCGTTAATGCGAAAGACTAATGAAAAACTGTTTTTT. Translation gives CASSLALMRKTNEKLFF.

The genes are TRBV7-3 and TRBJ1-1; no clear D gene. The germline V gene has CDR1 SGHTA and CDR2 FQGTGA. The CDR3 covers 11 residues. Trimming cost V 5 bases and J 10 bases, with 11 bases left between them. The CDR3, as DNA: TGTGCCAGCAGCGCAGGCGGGATAGCTTTCTTT. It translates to CASSAGGIAFF. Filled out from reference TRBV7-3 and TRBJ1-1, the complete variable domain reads GAGVSQTPSNKVTEKGKYVELRCDPISGHTALYWYRQSLGQGPEFLIYFQGTGAADDSGLPNDRFFAVRPEGSVSTLKIQRTERGDSAVYLCASSAGGIAFFGQGTRLTVV.

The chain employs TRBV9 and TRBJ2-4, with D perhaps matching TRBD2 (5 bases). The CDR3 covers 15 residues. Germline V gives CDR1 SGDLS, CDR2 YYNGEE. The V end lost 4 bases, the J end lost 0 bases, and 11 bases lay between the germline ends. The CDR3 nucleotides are TGTGCCAGCAGCCTGGACGGAGGAGCCAAAAACATTCAGTACTTC. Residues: CASSLDGGAKNIQYF.

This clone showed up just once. CDR3 DNA sequence: TGCGCCAGCAGCGGGGGCCTCCAAGAGACCCAGTACTTC. Protein product: CASSGGLQETQYF. This sequence joins TRBV4-3 and TRBJ2-5, with D perhaps matching TRBD1 (6 bases). Germline CDR1 reads LGHNA; CDR2 reads YSLEER. Trimming stripped 5 bases from V and 1 base from J, with 8 bases between. The CDR3 totals 13 residues.

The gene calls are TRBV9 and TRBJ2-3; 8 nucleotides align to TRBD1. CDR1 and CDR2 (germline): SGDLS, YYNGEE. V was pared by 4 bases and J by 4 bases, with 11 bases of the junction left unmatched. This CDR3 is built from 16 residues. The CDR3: CASSPRTGRNADTQYF. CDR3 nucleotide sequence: TGTGCCAGCAGCCCAAGGACAGGGAGGAACGCAGATACGCAGTATTTT.

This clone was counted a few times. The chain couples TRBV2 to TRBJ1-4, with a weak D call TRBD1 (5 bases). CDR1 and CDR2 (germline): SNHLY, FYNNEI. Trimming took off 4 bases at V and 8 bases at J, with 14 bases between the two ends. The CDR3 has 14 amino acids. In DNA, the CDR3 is TGTGCCAGCAGTGTGGGCGGGGCCCGAGAAAAACTGTTTTTT. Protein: CASSVGGAREKLFF.

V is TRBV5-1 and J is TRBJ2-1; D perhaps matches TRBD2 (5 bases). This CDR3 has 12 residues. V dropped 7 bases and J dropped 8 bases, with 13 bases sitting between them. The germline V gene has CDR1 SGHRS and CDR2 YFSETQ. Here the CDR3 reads CASAVGSDEQFF. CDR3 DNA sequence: TGCGCCAGCGCGGTGGGGAGCGATGAGCAGTTCTTC. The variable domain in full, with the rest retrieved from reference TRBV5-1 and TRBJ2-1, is KAGVTQTPRYLIKTRGQQVTLSCSPISGHRSVSWYQQTPGQGLQFLFEYFSETQRNKGNFPGRFSGRQFSNSRSEMNVSTLELGDSALYLCASAVGSDEQFFGPGTRLTVL.

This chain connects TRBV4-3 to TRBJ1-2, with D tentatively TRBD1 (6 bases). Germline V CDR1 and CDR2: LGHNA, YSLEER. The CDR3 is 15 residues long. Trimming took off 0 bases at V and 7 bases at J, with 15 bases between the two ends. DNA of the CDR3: TGCGCCAGCAGCCAAGAACTCTTACAGGGTGGTGGCTACACCTTC. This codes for CASSQELLQGGGYTF.

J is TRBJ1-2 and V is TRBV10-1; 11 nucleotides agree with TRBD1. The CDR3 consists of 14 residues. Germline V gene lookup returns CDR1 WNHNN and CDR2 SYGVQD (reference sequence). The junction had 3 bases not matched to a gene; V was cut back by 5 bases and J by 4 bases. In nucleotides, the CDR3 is TGCGCCAGCAGTCCGGGACAGGGGGTCTATGGCTACACCTTC. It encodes CASSPGQGVYGYTF.

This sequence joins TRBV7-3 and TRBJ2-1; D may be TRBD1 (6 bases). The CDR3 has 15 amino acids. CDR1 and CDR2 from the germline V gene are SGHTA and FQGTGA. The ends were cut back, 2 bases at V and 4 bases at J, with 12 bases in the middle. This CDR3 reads CASSLVGAEYNEQFF. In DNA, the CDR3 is TGTGCCAGCAGCTTAGTGGGGGCCGAGTACAATGAGCAGTTCTTC.

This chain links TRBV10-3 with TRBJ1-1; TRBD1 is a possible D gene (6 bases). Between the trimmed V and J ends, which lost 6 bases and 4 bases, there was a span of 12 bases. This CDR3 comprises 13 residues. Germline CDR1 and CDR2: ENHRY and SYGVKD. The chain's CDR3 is CAIRDTGRTEAFF. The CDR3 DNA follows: TGTGCCATCAGGGATACAGGGCGCACTGAAGCTTTCTTT.

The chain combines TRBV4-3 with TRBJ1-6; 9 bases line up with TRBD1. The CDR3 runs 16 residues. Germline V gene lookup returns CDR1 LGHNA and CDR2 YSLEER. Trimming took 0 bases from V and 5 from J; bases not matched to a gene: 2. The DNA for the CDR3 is TGCGCCAGCAGCCAAGAGTGGGACAGGGATAATTCACCCCTCCACTTT. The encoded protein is CASSQEWDRDNSPLHF.

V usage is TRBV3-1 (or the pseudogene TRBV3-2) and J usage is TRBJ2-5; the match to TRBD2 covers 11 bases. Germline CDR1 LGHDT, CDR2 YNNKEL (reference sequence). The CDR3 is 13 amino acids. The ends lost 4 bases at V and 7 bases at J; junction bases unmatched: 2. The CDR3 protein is CASSPGLAGTQYF. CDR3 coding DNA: TGTGCCAGCAGCCCAGGACTAGCGGGGACCCAGTACTTC.

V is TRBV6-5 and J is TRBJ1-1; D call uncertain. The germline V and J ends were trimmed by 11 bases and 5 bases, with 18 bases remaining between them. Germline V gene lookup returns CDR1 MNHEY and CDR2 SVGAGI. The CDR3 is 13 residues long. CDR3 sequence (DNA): TGTGCCGCCCGGCTTGGGAGCTTAACTGAAGCTTTCTTT. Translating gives CAARLGSLTEAFF.

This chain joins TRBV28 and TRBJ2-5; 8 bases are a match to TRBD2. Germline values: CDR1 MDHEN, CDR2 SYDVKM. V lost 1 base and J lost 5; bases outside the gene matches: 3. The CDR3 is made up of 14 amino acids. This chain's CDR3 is CASSLSGGRETQYF. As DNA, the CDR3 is TGTGCCAGCAGTTTATCGGGGGGGAGGGAGACCCAGTACTTC.

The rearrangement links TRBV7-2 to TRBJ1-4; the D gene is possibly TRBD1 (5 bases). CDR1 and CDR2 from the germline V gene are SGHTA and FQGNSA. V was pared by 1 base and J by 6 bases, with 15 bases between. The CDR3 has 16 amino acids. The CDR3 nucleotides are TGTGCCAGCAGCTTAGTTTCCGGGGGGAGAGATGAAAAACTGTTTTTT. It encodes CASSLVSGGRDEKLFF. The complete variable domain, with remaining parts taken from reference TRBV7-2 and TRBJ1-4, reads GAGVSQSPSNKVTEKGKDVELRCDPISGHTALYWYRQSLGQGLEFLIYFQGNSAPDKSGLPSDRFSAERTGGSVSTLTIQRTQQEDSAVYLCASSLVSGGRDEKLFFGSGTQLSVL.

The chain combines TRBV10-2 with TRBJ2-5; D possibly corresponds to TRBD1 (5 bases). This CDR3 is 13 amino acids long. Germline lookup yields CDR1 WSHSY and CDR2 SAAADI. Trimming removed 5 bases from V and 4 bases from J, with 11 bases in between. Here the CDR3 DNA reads TGCGCCAGCAGTCCTAGGGGCAGAGAGACCCAGTACTTC. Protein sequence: CASSPRGRETQYF.

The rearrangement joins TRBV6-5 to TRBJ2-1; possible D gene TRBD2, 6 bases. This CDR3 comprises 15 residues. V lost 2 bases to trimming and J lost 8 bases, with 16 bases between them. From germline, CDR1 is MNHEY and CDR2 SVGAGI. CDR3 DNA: TGTGCCAGCAGTTACGCGGGGACCCACGGGGATGAGCAGTTCTTC. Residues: CASSYAGTHGDEQFF.

CDR3: CASSAPAEQYF. CDR3 DNA sequence: TGTGCCAGCAGCGCCCCGGCGGAGCAGTATTTT. The V gene is TRBV28, the J gene TRBJ2-3; no clear D gene. V was pared by 6 bases and J by 11 bases, with 12 bases between. The V gene's germline CDR1 is MDHEN and CDR2 SYDVKM. The CDR3 totals 11 residues.

The DNA for the CDR3 is TGTGCCAGCTCACCGCGGACTGACCACTACACCTTC. This gives the protein CASSPRTDHYTF. V and J are TRBV18 and TRBJ1-2, with D unclear. Trimming shortened V by 3 bases and J by 10 bases, and 12 bases separated the two germline ends. CDR3 length equals 12 residues. In germline, CDR1 is KGHSH, CDR2 LQKENI.

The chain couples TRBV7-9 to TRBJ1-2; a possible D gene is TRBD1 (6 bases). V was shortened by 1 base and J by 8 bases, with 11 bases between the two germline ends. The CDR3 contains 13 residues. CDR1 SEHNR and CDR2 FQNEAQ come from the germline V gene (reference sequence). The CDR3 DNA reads TGTGCCAGCAGCTTAGTCCCAGGGGCCGGCTACACCTTC. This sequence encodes CASSLVPGAGYTF.